These T cell receptor beta chains were read from a single sample in a study of multiple sclerosis patients with progressive multifocal leukoencephalopathy. Libraries were prepared by immunoSEQ multiplex PCR; TCRdb keeps only in-frame clonotypes and omits some of them. The sample lists roughly 34,000 clones; roughly 90% were seen once. The sample here was PBMCs, taken from a patient treated with natalizumab. The receptors derive from a human donor with progressive multifocal leukoencephalopathy. CDR3s include the opening cysteine and the closing phenylalanine or tryptophan. The D gene is left open where the match is weak. Clone sizes are given selectively: once, few, many, or a class where the clone is expanded.

j_call	d_call	clone_size	v_call	cdr3_nt	cdr3_aa
TRBJ2-1	NA	NA	TRBV11-3	TGTGCCAGCAGCTTAGAGGGTGTCAGTCGGGATGAGCAGTTCTTC	CASSLEGVSRDEQFF
TRBJ1-2	NA	once	TRBV21-1	TGTGCCAGCACCTTAGTAAACAGTTATGGCTACACCTTC	CASTLVNSYGYTF
TRBJ2-4	NA	NA	TRBV7-8	TGTGCCAGCAGCTTAATGAGGCGAAAGGCAGGAGGAACCAAAAACATTCAGTACTTC	CASSLMRRKAGGTKNIQYF
TRBJ2-7	NA	NA	TRBV7-9	TGTGCCAGCAGCTGGCTGCCGGGACGGACCTACGAGCAGTACTTC	CASSWLPGRTYEQYF
TRBJ2-2	TRBD2	NA	TRBV5-4	TGTGCCAGCAGCTTGCGGAGACTAGCGGACACCGGGGAGCTGTTTTTT	CASSLRRLADTGELFF
TRBJ2-7	NA	NA	TRBV18	TGTGCCAGCTCAGCGCTTGGGGTGGAACGGGGCGAGCAGTACTTC	CASSALGVERGEQYF
TRBJ1-1	NA	NA	TRBV6-5	TGTGCCAGCAGTTACCGCTCGGACGGTCGAGCTTTCTTT	CASSYRSDGRAFF
TRBJ2-7	NA	NA	TRBV7-9	TGTGCCAGCAGCTTACCCCGAGGGGGGCGGCAGACCTACGAGCAGTACTTC	CASSLPRGGRQTYEQYF
TRBJ1-6	NA	NA	TRBV10-2	TGCGCCAGCAGACCCTCGGCTGGCTCGAGCTCCTATAATTCACCCCTCCACTTT	CASRPSAGSSSYNSPLHF
TRBJ2-6	TRBD2	few	TRBV10-3	TGTGCCACGATCAGCGGGGGTACCGGGGCCAACGTCCTGACTTTC	CATISGGTGANVLTF
TRBJ1-1	NA	NA	TRBV5-4	TGTGCCAGCAGCTTCGACTTGAGCACTGAAGCTTTCTTT	CASSFDLSTEAFF
TRBJ2-3	TRBD2	NA	TRBV2	TGTGCCAGCAGTGTAGGGACTAGCGGCTCTAGCACAGATACGCAGTATTTT	CASSVGTSGSSTDTQYF
TRBJ1-2	NA	few	TRBV6-6	TGTGCCAGCAGTTACGGGCAGGACTATGGCTACACCTTC	CASSYGQDYGYTF
TRBJ2-7	NA	NA	TRBV28	TGTGCCAGCAGTAGCAGGGGGGACTCAATAATGGACGAGCAGTACTTC	CASSSRGDSIMDEQYF
TRBJ1-2	TRBD1	once	TRBV10-3	TGTGCCATCAGTGGGGCCTCCGGGACAGGAGAGGTTAGCTATGGCTACACCTTC	CAISGASGTGEVSYGYTF
TRBJ2-1	TRBD2	NA	TRBV28	TGTGCCAGCAGCCAACCAATGAGCGGGAGGTACAATGAGCAGTTCTTC	CASSQPMSGRYNEQFF
TRBJ2-1	TRBD2	NA	TRBV19	TGTGCCAGTAGTATAGCTAGCGGGACCGGTGAGAACAATGAGCAGTTCTTC	CASSIASGTGENNEQFF
TRBJ2-3	TRBD1	NA	TRBV29-1	TGCAGCGTTGGTCCTACAGGGGGCGGCACAGATACGCAGTATTTT	CSVGPTGGGTDTQYF
TRBJ2-3	NA	NA	TRBV13	TGTGCCAGCAGCTTAGGCCCGGCGCGAATAGGGACAGATACGCAGTATTTT	CASSLGPARIGTDTQYF
TRBJ2-7	TRBD1	NA	TRBV6-5	TGTGCCAGCAGTTACTCGACAGGGGCCCGCGAGCAGTACTTC	CASSYSTGAREQYF
TRBJ2-3	TRBD1	NA	TRBV7-9	TGTGCCAGCAGCCCGTTACAGGGGAGAAAGAGAGCAGATACGCAGTATTTT	CASSPLQGRKRADTQYF
TRBJ1-1	TRBD1	NA	TRBV19	TGTGCCAGTAGGCCGACAGGGGGAGCTGAGAACACTGAAGCTTTCTTT	CASRPTGGAENTEAFF
TRBJ2-1	TRBD1	NA	TRBV6-5	TGTGCCAGCAGCCGCCCGGGACAGGGATACAATGAGCAGTTCTTC	CASSRPGQGYNEQFF
TRBJ1-6	NA	NA	TRBV19	TGTGCCAGTACGGCAGCGAAGGATTCACCCCTCCACTTT	CASTAAKDSPLHF
TRBJ1-2	NA	NA	TRBV12-5	TGTGCTAGTGGTTTGGTACCTGGGCTTGGCGGCTACACCTTC	CASGLVPGLGGYTF
TRBJ2-1	TRBD1	NA	TRBV11-2	TGTGCCAGCAGCTTATCAACAGGGGGTAACAATGAGCAGTTCTTC	CASSLSTGGNNEQFF
TRBJ1-4	NA	NA	TRBV20-1	TGCAGTGCTAGTGCGGAAGGTCTGTTTTTT	CSASAEGLFF